Shown below are 30 T cell receptor beta chains from a single sample sequenced in a study of metastatic and nonmetastatic thyroid tumors. Patients had received no treatment of any kind before thyroid surgery. TCRdb reanalyzed the PCR reads with MiXCR. The table has roughly 8,400 clones, about 33% seen once. The specimen sequenced was tumor tissue. The receptors derive from a female donor with papillary thyroid cancer or a benign thyroid nodule (not recorded which). Some clones in this sample may be carry-over from other donors' samples.

By its share, this clone is medium-sized (0.01 to 0.1%). This chain connects TRBV6-1 to TRBJ2-6; D unresolved. Trimming pared 8 bases from V and 6 bases from J, leaving 8 bases between. The CDR3 is 12 amino acids. CDR1 is MNHNS, CDR2 SASEGT, per germline. In nucleotides, the CDR3 is TGTGCCAGCCGTCCGTCGGCCAACGTCCTGACTTTC. Its protein product is CASRPSANVLTF.

This chain joins TRBV7-3 and TRBJ1-1, with 9 bases matching TRBD1. Losses at the gene ends were 5 bases for V and 6 bases for J; bases not matched to a gene: 16. CDR3 length: 17 amino acids. Per germline, CDR1 SGHTA and CDR2 FQGTGA. CDR3: CASSTRQGVLSGAEAFF. The CDR3 DNA reads TGTGCCAGCAGCACCCGACAGGGGGTTCTGAGCGGCGCTGAAGCTTTCTTT.

V and J are TRBV20-1 and TRBJ2-2; 7 bases align to TRBD2. The CDR3 runs 16 residues. Unmatched junction bases numbered 13, after V lost 6 bases and J lost 3 bases. Germline loops: CDR1 DFQATT, CDR2 SNEGSKA (reference sequence). The CDR3 nucleotides read TGCAGTGCCCCGGCGACGGGAGGCGTATACACCGGGGAGCTGTTTTTT. Protein: CSAPATGGVYTGELFF.

Comments on this clone: One end of the junction is discordant with germline, which a read error may explain. This chain links TRBV7-3 with TRBJ2-6; perhaps TRBD1 as D (5 bases). CDR1 is SGHTA and CDR2 is FQGTGA in the germline V gene. The CDR3 consists of 16 residues. Here the CDR3 DNA reads TGTGCGAGCAGCTCGACAGTTCACACTGGGGCCAACGTCCTGACTTTC. Translating it yields CASSSTVHTGANVLTF. The variable domain in full, with the rest retrieved from reference TRBV7-3 and TRBJ2-6, is GAGVSQTPSNKVTEKGKYVELRCDPISGHTALYWYRQSLGQGPEFLIYFQGTGAADDSGLPNDRFFAVRPEGSVSTLKIQRTERGDSAVYLCASSSTVHTGANVLTFGAGSRLTVL.

The genes are TRBV11-3 and TRBJ2-7, with D perhaps TRBD1 (7 bases). V was pared by 5 bases and J by 3 bases, with 17 bases between. This CDR3 is built from 15 residues. Looked up from germline, CDR1 is SGHNT and CDR2 is YENEEA. CDR3 sequence (DNA): TGTGCCAGCAGCCCCAGGGGGGAAGGAGGCTACGAGCAGTACTTC. As protein: CASSPRGEGGYEQYF.

This clone occurred many times. V gene TRBV30 combines with J gene TRBJ2-5, with D uncertain. Germline CDR1 reads GTSNPN; CDR2 reads SVGIG (reference sequence). V was cut by 2 bases and J by 1 base, with 17 bases left in between. CDR3 size: 16 residues. CDR3 sequence reads: CAWSHGSRFGQETQYF. The CDR3 DNA sequence: TGTGCCTGGAGTCACGGGTCACGGTTCGGCCAAGAGACCCAGTACTTC.

This clone was seen repeatedly, ten times or more. The CDR3 DNA reads as TGCAGTGCTAGAGATCCTAGCGGGAGGGTCTCGGGGCAGTTCTTC. This translates into CSARDPSGRVSGQFF. The chain recombines TRBV20-1 with TRBJ2-1, with 12 bases identical to TRBD2. The CDR3 has 15 amino acids. With V trimmed by 0 bases and J by 12 bases, 9 bases remained unmatched. The germline gives CDR1 DFQATT, CDR2 SNEGSKA (reference sequence).

Only a few counts were recorded for this clone. The chain joins TRBV6-4 to TRBJ2-5; perhaps TRBD1 as D (6 bases). The ends were cut back, 0 bases at V and 5 bases at J, with 10 bases in the middle. The germline V gene encodes CDR1 MRHNA and CDR2 SNTAGT. The CDR3 totals 14 residues. CDR3 amino acids: CASSDSAGAETQYF. The CDR3 DNA is TGTGCCAGCAGTGACTCTGCAGGGGCGGAGACCCAGTACTTC.

This clone was counted between two and nine times. Germline is not matched at one junction end, which may reflect a read error. The J gene is TRBJ2-7, the V gene TRBV25-1, with D maybe TRBD2 (6 bases). From germline, CDR1 is MGHDK and CDR2 SYGVNS. The CDR3 extends over 15 amino acids. CDR3 DNA: TGTGCCAGCAGTGAAGGACTATCGGGAATTTACGAGCAGCACTTC. It yields the protein CASSEGLSGIYEQHF.

The V call is TRBV5-1, the J call TRBJ2-5, with 8 bases that match TRBD1. V dropped 3 bases and J dropped 5; count of bases not matched to a gene: 12. Germline assignment: CDR1 SGHRS and CDR2 YFSETQ. The CDR3 totals 16 residues. The CDR3 loop is CASSSLGQGVSETQYF. CDR3 coding DNA: TGCGCCAGCAGCTCCTTAGGACAGGGAGTCTCGGAGACCCAGTACTTC.

This clone is labeled as medium-sized (0.01 to 0.1%). This chain links TRBV7-9 with TRBJ1-2; tentatively, D is TRBD1 (5 bases). CDR1 is SEHNR and CDR2 is FQNEAQ in the germline V gene (reference sequence). The V end lost 1 base, the J end lost 6 bases, and 9 bases lay between the germline ends. There are 13 residues in the CDR3. CDR3 sequence reads: CASSLGRGDGYTF. The DNA of the CDR3 is TGTGCCAGCAGCTTAGGGAGGGGCGATGGCTACACCTTC.

In its sample, this clone was seen once. At one boundary the junction diverges from the germline segment, which might be a read error. V usage is TRBV5-1 and J usage is TRBJ2-3; perhaps TRBD2 as D (5 bases). This CDR3 has 15 amino acids. CDR1 SGHRS and CDR2 YFSETQ come from the germline V gene. CDR3 sequence reads: CACSSLAARTDTQYF. The CDR3 DNA is TGCGCCTGCAGCTCGCTAGCCGCCCGCACAGATACGCAGTATTTT.

This clone is labeled medium-sized (0.01 to 0.1%). V usage is TRBV6-1 and J usage is TRBJ2-1; TRBD2 matches 7 bases. V shed 7 bases, J shed 4 bases, and the junction held 10 bases outside the gene matches. Germline V gene lookup returns CDR1 MNHNS and CDR2 SASEGT. The CDR3 sequence is 15 residues long. The CDR3 loop is CASTLGAGVYNEQFF. CDR3 DNA sequence: TGTGCCAGCACGCTCGGGGCGGGAGTTTACAATGAGCAGTTCTTC.

The chain has TRBV9 and TRBJ2-1, with D perhaps TRBD1 or TRBD2 (5 bases each). The CDR3 has 15 amino acids. V was cut by 3 bases and J by 2 bases, with 12 bases left in between. The germline V gene has CDR1 SGDLS and CDR2 YYNGEE. CDR3 sequence reads: CASSARDAAYNEQFF. CDR3 in DNA: TGTGCCAGCAGCGCTCGGGACGCAGCCTACAATGAGCAGTTCTTC.

This clone was seen at least ten times. This rearrangement joins TRBV30 to TRBJ2-5, with D possibly TRBD2 on 5 matching bases. The CDR3 is 12 residues long. CDR1 is GTSNPN, CDR2 SVGIG, per germline (reference sequence). Trimming left V 4 bases short and J 5 bases short, with 11 bases between. For the CDR3, the DNA is TGTGCCTGGACCCGCGGAGGCGAGACCCAGTACTTC. This encodes CAWTRGGETQYF.

This clone has more than one count but fewer than ten. The rearrangement uses TRBV12-3 or TRBV12-4 and TRBJ1-2, with D perhaps TRBD1 (5 bases). The length of the CDR3 is 14 residues. V was shortened by 3 bases and J by 0 bases, with 8 bases between the two germline ends. The CDR3 DNA is TGTGCCAGCAGTTTGACAGTCACTAACTATGGCTACACCTTC. This encodes CASSLTVTNYGYTF.

The gene calls are TRBV18 and TRBJ2-1, with D hard to call. CDR3 length: 13 residues. Germline CDR1 and CDR2: KGHSH and LQKENI. The germline V and J ends were trimmed by 6 bases and 5 bases, with 11 bases remaining between them. The CDR3 protein is CASSPYVNNEQFF. The CDR3 nucleotides read TGTGCCAGCTCTCCCTACGTAAACAATGAGCAGTTCTTC.

This chain uses TRBV10-3 with TRBJ1-6, with a possible D match to TRBD1 (5 bases). The V end lost 10 bases, the J end lost 1 base, and 8 bases lay between the germline ends. Germline V lookup: CDR1 ENHRY, CDR2 SYGVKD. CDR3 size: 13 residues. CDR3 region: CATGTSYNSPLHF. In nucleotides, the CDR3 is TGTGCCACCGGGACTTCCTATAATTCACCCCTCCACTTT.

The table lists this clone with many counts. V is TRBV11-1 and J is TRBJ2-3; 10 bases are shared with TRBD1. CDR1 SGHAT and CDR2 FQDESV come from the germline V gene (reference sequence). Unmatched junction bases numbered 4, after V lost 5 bases and J lost 2 bases. The CDR3 extends over 15 amino acids. The CDR3 DNA follows: TGTGCCAGCAGCCCAGGACAGGGGGACACAGATACGCAGTATTTT. Encoded protein: CASSPGQGDTDTQYF.

Comment on this clone: One end of the junction does not line up with germline, which may come from a read error. The chain recombines TRBV6-1 with TRBJ1-1, with a weak D call TRBD1 (6 bases). The CDR3 loop spans 12 amino acids. The germline V gene has CDR1 MNHNS and CDR2 SASEGT. The CDR3 DNA follows: TGTGCCAGCAGTGAACGGGACACTCAAGCTTTCTTT. It specifies CASSERDTQAFF.

Comment on this clone: The CDR3 does not close with the conserved phenylalanine or tryptophan, likely indicating a read error. V usage is TRBV19 and J usage is TRBJ2-6, with 8 bases lining up with TRBD1. Looked up from germline, CDR1 is LNHDA and CDR2 is SQIVND (reference sequence). The CDR3 contains 19 residues. The V segment lost 5 bases and the J segment 0 bases; nucleotides outside the gene matches: 12. CDR3 DNA sequence: TGTGCCAGTAGTTCATTCCCCGGACAGGGAAGCTCTGGGGCCAACGTCCTGACTCTC. Translation gives CASSSFPGQGSSGANVLTL.

This clone was recorded at least ten times. The genes are TRBV20-1 and TRBJ2-1; 11 bases align to TRBD2. The CDR3 totals 17 residues. Unmatched junction bases numbered 9, after V lost 1 base and J lost 4 bases. CDR1 DFQATT and CDR2 SNEGSKA come from the germline V gene (reference sequence). The CDR3 coding sequence is TGCAGTGCTAGAGCGCCTCTGGGACTAGCGGTTTACAATGAGCAGTTCTTC. Translated, it gives CSARAPLGLAVYNEQFF.

The chain links TRBV12-3 or TRBV12-4 to TRBJ2-3; D assignment may be TRBD1 or TRBD2 (5 bases each). The CDR3 loop spans 15 amino acids. Trimming removed 6 bases at V and 0 bases at J, with 13 bases between. CDR3 loop: CASSLGGGSTDTQYF. In nucleotides, the CDR3 is TGTGCCAGCAGCCTCGGTGGGGGTAGCACAGATACGCAGTATTTT.

CDR3 sequence: CASSQRAGWEQFF. The CDR3 DNA follows: TGCGCCAGCAGCCAAAGGGCGGGATGGGAGCAGTTCTTC. The rearrangement uses TRBV4-3 and TRBJ2-1; TRBD2 is a possible D gene (6 bases). The V gene's germline CDR1 is LGHNA and CDR2 YSLEER. Trimming cost V 2 bases and J 10 bases, with 12 bases left between them. This CDR3 region has 13 residues.

This clone was detected only a few times. The genes are TRBV11-2 and TRBJ2-5; 8 bases align to TRBD2. V gave up 1 base and J gave up 5 bases; unmatched junction bases: 9. The CDR3 spans 16 residues. Germline assignment: CDR1 SGHAT and CDR2 FQNNGV. DNA for the CDR3: TGTGCCAGCAGCTTAGGAGTAGCGGGGCGCGGGGAGACCCAGTACTTC. Protein: CASSLGVAGRGETQYF. Combining the CDR3 with reference TRBV11-2 and TRBJ2-5 gives the whole variable domain EAGVAQSPRYKIIEKRQSVAFWCNPISGHATLYWYQQILGQGPKLLIQFQNNGVVDDSQLPKDRFSAERLKGVDSTLKIQPAKLEDSAVYLCASSLGVAGRGETQYFGPGTRLLVL.

In its sample, this clone was seen a few times. This sequence joins TRBV19 and TRBJ2-5; 10 bases fit TRBD2. The CDR3 has 14 amino acids. Trimming removed 5 bases from V and 4 bases from J; junction bases left unmatched: 4. Germline V gives CDR1 LNHDA, CDR2 SQIVND (reference sequence). In nucleotides, the CDR3 is TGTGCCAGTAGTGGCCCTAGCGGGGGAGAGACCCAGTACTTC. Its translation is CASSGPSGGETQYF.

The rearrangement uses TRBV5-1 and TRBJ2-2; possibly TRBD1 for D (6 bases). Looked up from germline, CDR1 is SGHRS and CDR2 is YFSETQ. V was cut by 0 bases and J by 2 bases, with 11 bases left in between. There are 16 residues in the CDR3. CDR3 in amino acids: CASSLASQGNTGELFF. For the CDR3, the DNA is TGCGCCAGCAGCTTGGCATCACAGGGCAACACCGGGGAGCTGTTTTTT.

A remark on this clone: Mismatch with germline at one junction end may stem from a read error. This chain connects TRBV27 to TRBJ2-2; D is tentatively TRBD1 or TRBD2 (5 bases each). Germline loops: CDR1 MNHEY, CDR2 SMNVEV (reference sequence). CDR3 length equals 12 residues. The CDR3 region has the DNA TGTGCCAGCAGTCGGTTGGACGGGGCGGTGTTTTTC. Translation: CASSRLDGAVFF.

By share of the sample, this clone is medium-sized (0.01 to 0.1%). This chain uses TRBV27 with TRBJ2-1; D is undetermined. The CDR3 is 13 amino acids. CDR1 and CDR2 (germline): MNHEY, SMNVEV (reference sequence). With 8 bases removed from V and 14 bases from J, the gap between germline ends came to 22 bases. The CDR3 reads CASGGPYTMSEFF. The CDR3 DNA reads TGTGCCAGCGGTGGGCCGTATACAATGAGTGAGTTCTTC.

This clone was observed a handful of times. The chain has TRBV30 and TRBJ1-3; no clear D. This CDR3 comprises 14 residues. Germline V gives CDR1 GTSNPN, CDR2 SVGIG (reference sequence). The V end was cut by 7 bases, the J end by 0 bases, with 13 bases between. The CDR3 DNA follows: TGTGCCTTAAGTAGGGTGAGCTCTGGAAACACCATATATTTT. Protein: CALSRVSSGNTIYF.